The 12 T cell receptor beta chains in this list originate from one sample, sequenced in a study of T cells in Graves' hyperthyroidism and ophthalmopathy. Using RNA transcripts as the source, TCR beta CDR3 regions were amplified. RT-PCR in the first round (using the HTBI primer set) targeted the TCR CDR3. TCRdb ran MiXCR on the multiplex PCR reads and lists one entry per CDR3 protein. The data show about 360,000 distinct CDR3 sequences, about 13% seen once. Source material: blood. The receptor set was obtained from a woman younger than 35 with Graves' hyperthyroidism.

On this clonotype itself: At one end the junction does not follow the germline gene, possibly because of a read error. The chain recombines TRBV12-3 or TRBV12-4 with TRBJ2-3; 12 bases map to TRBD2. This CDR3 is 16 amino acids long. The chain's CDR3 is CAGSQRLAGVADTQYF. CDR3 in DNA: TGTGCCGGCAGCCAGAGACTAGCGGGAGTTGCAGATACGCAGTATTTT.

V gene TRBV19 combines with J gene TRBJ2-2; 9 bases fit TRBD2. This CDR3 has 16 amino acids. V shed 5 bases and J 4 bases; nucleotides not matched to a gene: 8. Germline V gives CDR1 LNHDA, CDR2 SQIVND (reference sequence). The CDR3 loop reads CASSALAGTFTGELFF. CDR3 DNA sequence: TGTGCCAGTAGTGCCCTAGCGGGGACCTTCACCGGGGAGCTGTTTTTT.

This clonotype was observed at least ten times. This rearrangement joins TRBV12-3 or TRBV12-4 to TRBJ2-3, with D maybe TRBD2 (6 bases). This CDR3 is 15 amino acids long. The V and J ends lost 6 bases and 10 bases respectively, with 23 bases between them. CDR3 sequence reads: CASSPTTSGAGSQYF. CDR3 sequence (DNA): TGTGCCAGCAGCCCTACCACCTCTGGGGCGGGATCGCAGTATTTT.

V usage is TRBV6-2 or TRBV6-3 and J usage is TRBJ2-1, with 9 bases that match TRBD2. Germline V lookup: CDR1 MNHEY, CDR2 SVGEGT. Unmatched junction bases numbered 9, after V lost 5 bases and J lost 4 bases. The CDR3 extends over 16 amino acids. The CDR3 reads CASSTSAGGMYNEQFF. The CDR3 DNA follows: TGTGCCAGCAGTACATCGGCGGGAGGGATGTACAATGAGCAGTTCTTC.

This clonotype was recorded many times. The rearrangement joins TRBV7-2 to TRBJ2-1, with TRBD2 matching 10 bases. This CDR3 region has 16 residues. Trimming cost V 0 bases and J 8 bases; bases outside gene matches: 7. CDR1 SGHTA and CDR2 FQGNSA come from the germline V gene. The CDR3 sequence: CASSLAPTSGIYEQFF. CDR3 sequence (DNA): TGTGCCAGCAGCTTAGCGCCCACTAGCGGGATCTATGAGCAGTTCTTC. The full variable domain, with the rest looked up from reference TRBV7-2 and TRBJ2-1, is GAGVSQSPSNKVTEKGKDVELRCDPISGHTALYWYRQSLGQGLEFLIYFQGNSAPDKSGLPSDRFSAERTGGSVSTLTIQRTQQEDSAVYLCASSLAPTSGIYEQFFGPGTRLTVL.

Regarding this clonotype: This may be a read error, as it is one base from a much larger clone. J is TRBJ2-2 and V is TRBV2; TRBD2 might be the D (5 bases). CDR1 and CDR2 from the germline V gene are SNHLY and FYNNEI. The CDR3 runs 14 residues. CDR3 loop: CASTKGTNTGEQFF. Here the CDR3 DNA reads TGTGCCAGCACGAAGGGAACTAACACCGGGGAGCAGTTTTTT.

This clonotype appeared a few times. The chain links TRBV7-2 to TRBJ2-2; 7 bases are a match to TRBD1. Germline V gives CDR1 SGHTA, CDR2 FQGNSA. J was trimmed by 4 bases and V by 2 bases; bases with no gene match: 4. This CDR3 is built from 15 residues. CDR3 region: CASSLRQGATGELFF. The CDR3 nucleotides are TGTGCCAGCAGCTTAAGACAGGGCGCCACCGGGGAGCTGTTTTTT. Supplemented by reference TRBV7-2 and TRBJ2-2, the full variable domain reads GAGVSQSPSNKVTEKGKDVELRCDPISGHTALYWYRQSLGQGLEFLIYFQGNSAPDKSGLPSDRFSAERTGGSVSTLTIQRTQQEDSAVYLCASSLRQGATGELFFGEGSRLTVL.

This chain's CDR3 is CASSLSGGAGTTDTQYF. The DNA of the CDR3 is TGCGCCAGCAGCCTGTCGGGGGGAGCGGGAACCACAGATACGCAGTATTTT. The rearrangement joins TRBV5-1 to TRBJ2-3, with 7 bases fitting TRBD2. J was trimmed by 2 bases and V by 4 bases; bases with no gene match: 13. Germline loops: CDR1 SGHRS, CDR2 YFSETQ. The CDR3 is made up of 17 amino acids.

This clonotype was counted ten times or more. The chain joins TRBV7-8 to TRBJ1-2, with 7 bases lining up with TRBD1. The ends lost 3 bases at V and 1 base at J; junction bases unmatched: 11. The CDR3 is made up of 17 amino acids. Germline-derived CDR1 and CDR2 are SGHVS and FQNEAQ. The CDR3 sequence is CASSFSPGTASNYGYTF. As DNA, the CDR3 is TGTGCCAGCAGCTTTTCTCCAGGGACAGCCAGTAACTATGGCTACACCTTC.

Many counts were recorded for this clonotype. The rearrangement links TRBV6-2 or TRBV6-3 to TRBJ2-7; 10 bases map to TRBD2. The V and J ends lost 6 bases and 0 bases, in that order; junction bases with no gene match: 14. Germline lookup yields CDR1 MNHEY and CDR2 SVGEGT. CDR3 length: 18 residues. For the CDR3, the DNA is TGTGCCAGCAGCAGGGCTCTAGCGGGAGTCCTCAGCTCCTACGAGCAGTACTTC. The encoded protein is CASSRALAGVLSSYEQYF.

The chain links TRBV6-9 to TRBJ2-4, with 8 positions matching TRBD2. Germline-derived CDR1 and CDR2 are MNHGY and SVAAGI. V was clipped by 3 bases and J by 8 bases; unmatched bases: 15. The length of the CDR3 is 17 residues. The CDR3 is CASSYPESGGNGYIQYF. CDR3 bases: TGTGCCAGCAGTTACCCAGAAAGCGGGGGCAACGGGTACATTCAGTACTTC.

V usage is TRBV20-1 and J usage is TRBJ1-1, with a possible D match to TRBD1 (5 bases). Germline CDR1 and CDR2: DFQATT and SNEGSKA (reference sequence). Trimming removed 0 bases from V and 10 bases from J, with 12 bases in between. The CDR3 contains 12 residues. The CDR3 spells CSARDTFDRAFF. CDR3 in DNA: TGCAGTGCTAGAGATACATTCGACAGAGCTTTCTTT.